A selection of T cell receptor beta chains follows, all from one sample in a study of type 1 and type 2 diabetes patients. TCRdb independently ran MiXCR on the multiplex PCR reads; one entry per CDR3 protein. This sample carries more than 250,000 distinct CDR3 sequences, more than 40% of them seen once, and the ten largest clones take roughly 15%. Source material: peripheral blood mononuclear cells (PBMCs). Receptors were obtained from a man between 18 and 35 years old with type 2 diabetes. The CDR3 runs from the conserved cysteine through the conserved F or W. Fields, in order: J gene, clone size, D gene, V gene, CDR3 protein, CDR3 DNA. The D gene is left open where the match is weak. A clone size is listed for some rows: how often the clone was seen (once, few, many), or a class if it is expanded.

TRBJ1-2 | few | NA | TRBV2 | CASSEARGRIYGYTF | TGTGCCAGCAGTGAGGCTAGGGGCAGAATCTATGGCTACACCTTC
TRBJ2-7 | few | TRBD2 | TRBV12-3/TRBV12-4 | CASSPTGRGSSYEQYF | TGTGCCAGCAGTCCTACCGGGCGGGGGAGCTCCTACGAGCAGTACTTC
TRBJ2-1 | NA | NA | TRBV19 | CASRDGPSGYNEQFF | TGTGCCAGTAGGGACGGTCCCTCGGGCTACAATGAGCAGTTCTTC
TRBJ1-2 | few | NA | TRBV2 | CASSPLRAVAVSYTF | TGTGCCAGCAGCCCCCTCAGGGCGGTCGCGGTAAGCTACACCTTC
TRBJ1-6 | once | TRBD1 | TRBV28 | CASSLGGSGGRNSPLHF | TGTGCCAGCAGTTTAGGGGGCTCAGGGGGACGGAATTCACCCCTCCACTTT
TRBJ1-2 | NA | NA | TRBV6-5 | CASSPGQLDGYTF | TGTGCCAGCAGTCCGGGCCAACTGGATGGCTACACCTTC
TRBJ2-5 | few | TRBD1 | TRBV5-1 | CASSLEAGGEETQYF | TGCGCCAGCAGCTTGGAGGCAGGGGGAGAAGAGACCCAGTACTTC
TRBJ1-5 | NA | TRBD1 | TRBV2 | CASRRDRDSNQPQHF | TGTGCCAGCAGAAGGGACAGAGATAGCAATCAGCCCCAGCATTTT
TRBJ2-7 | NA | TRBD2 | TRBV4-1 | CASSLAGAGSEQYF | TGCGCCAGCAGCTTAGCGGGAGCGGGCTCCGAGCAGTACTTC
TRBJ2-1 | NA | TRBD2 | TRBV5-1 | CASRTGTSDNSEQFF | TGCGCCAGCAGGACCGGGACTAGCGATAATAGTGAGCAGTTCTTC
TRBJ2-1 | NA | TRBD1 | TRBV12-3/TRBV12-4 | CASSFRGGVSFEQFF | TGTGCCAGCAGTTTCCGAGGGGGCGTTTCGTTTGAGCAGTTCTTC
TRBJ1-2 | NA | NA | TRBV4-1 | CASSQVMGAYGYTF | TGCGCCAGCAGCCAAGTCATGGGGGCCTATGGCTACACCTTC
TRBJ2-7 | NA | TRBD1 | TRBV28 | CASRKTGRNEQYF | TGTGCCAGCAGAAAGACAGGGCGAAACGAGCAGTACTTC
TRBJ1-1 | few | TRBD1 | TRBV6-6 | CASSLGTGGITEAFF | TGTGCCAGCAGTCTGGGGACAGGCGGAATCACTGAAGCTTTCTTT
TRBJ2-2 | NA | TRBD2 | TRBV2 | CASSYTGGTGELFF | TGTGCCAGCAGTTACACGGGGGGCACCGGGGAGCTGTTTTTT
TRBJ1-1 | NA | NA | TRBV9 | CASSVWVGVRRTEAFF | TGTGCCAGCAGCGTATGGGTGGGGGTACGACGGACTGAAGCTTTCTTT
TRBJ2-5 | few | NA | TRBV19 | CASRDSAVPETQYF | TGTGCCAGTAGGGACTCAGCGGTCCCAGAGACCCAGTACTTC
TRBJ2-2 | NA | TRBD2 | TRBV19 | CASCLAGGSNTGELFF | TGTGCCAGTTGCCTAGCGGGGGGGTCGAACACCGGGGAGCTGTTTTTT
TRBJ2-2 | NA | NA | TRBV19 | CASLQQRPNTGELFF | TGTGCCAGCCTCCAACAGCGCCCGAACACCGGGGAGCTGTTTTTT
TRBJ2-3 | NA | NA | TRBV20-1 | CSAVASTNTQYF | TGCAGTGCCGTCGCCTCGACGAATACGCAGTATTTT
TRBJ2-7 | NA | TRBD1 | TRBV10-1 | CASKEGQGSTYEQYF | TGCGCCAGCAAAGAAGGACAGGGGTCAACCTACGAGCAGTACTTC
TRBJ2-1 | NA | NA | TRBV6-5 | CASSYSILGEQFF | TGTGCCAGCAGTTACTCGATACTAGGTGAGCAGTTCTTC
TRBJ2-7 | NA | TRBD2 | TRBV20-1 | CSAPGLVSPYEQYF | TGCAGTGCTCCAGGACTAGTTAGCCCCTACGAGCAGTACTTC
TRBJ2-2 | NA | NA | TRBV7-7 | CASSLEGGELFF | TGTGCCAGCAGCTTAGAGGGCGGGGAGCTGTTTTTT
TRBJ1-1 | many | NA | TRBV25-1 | CASSESANTEAFF | TGTGCCAGCAGTGAGAGTGCTAACACTGAAGCTTTCTTT
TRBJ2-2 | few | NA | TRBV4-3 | CASSPVQNTGELFF | TGCGCCAGCAGCCCAGTCCAGAACACCGGGGAGCTGTTTTTT
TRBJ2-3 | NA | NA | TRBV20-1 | CSAREERSYTDTQYF | TGCAGTGCTAGAGAGGAGCGGTCATACACAGATACGCAGTATTTT
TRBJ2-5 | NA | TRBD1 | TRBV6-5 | CASSFALDRGQETQYF | TGTGCCAGCAGTTTCGCCTTAGACAGGGGCCAAGAGACCCAGTACTTC
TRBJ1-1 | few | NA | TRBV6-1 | CASSATGLRSTEAFF | TGTGCCAGCAGCGCAACGGGATTGCGGAGCACTGAAGCTTTCTTT
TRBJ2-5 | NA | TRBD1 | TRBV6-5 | CASSWTGRETQYF | TGTGCCAGCAGTTGGACAGGGAGAGAGACCCAGTACTTC
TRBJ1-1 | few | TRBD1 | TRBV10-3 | CAITTFPHTGDTEAFF | TGTGCCATCACTACCTTTCCACATACAGGGGACACTGAAGCTTTCTTT
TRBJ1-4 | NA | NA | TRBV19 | CASSTGRTYEKLFF | TGTGCCAGTAGTACGGGCAGGACCTATGAAAAACTGTTTTTT
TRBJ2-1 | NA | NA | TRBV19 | CASSIELGNEQFF | TGTGCCAGTAGTATAGAACTGGGCAATGAGCAGTTCTTC
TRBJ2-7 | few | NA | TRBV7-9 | CASSVPGHEQYF | TGTGCCAGCAGCGTGCCTGGGCACGAGCAGTACTTC
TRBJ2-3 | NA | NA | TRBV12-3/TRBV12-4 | CASSSGSRTDTQYF | TGTGCCAGCAGTTCTGGGAGTCGCACAGATACGCAGTATTTT
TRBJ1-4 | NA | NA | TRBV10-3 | CAIRGSQAGEKLFF | TGTGCCATCAGAGGGTCCCAGGCCGGGGAAAAACTGTTTTTT
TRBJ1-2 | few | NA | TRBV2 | CASSEGYSSNYGYTF | TGTGCCAGCAGTGAAGGTTACAGCTCTAACTATGGCTACACCTTC
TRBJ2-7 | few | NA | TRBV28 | CATQEGPTEQYF | TGTGCCACCCAGGAGGGTCCAACCGAGCAGTACTTC
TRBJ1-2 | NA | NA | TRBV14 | CASSHYTGSGVGYTF | TGTGCCAGCAGCCACTACACTGGCAGCGGGGTTGGCTACACCTTC
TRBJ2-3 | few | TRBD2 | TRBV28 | CASSEIAGTTDTQYF | TGTGCCAGCAGTGAAATAGCGGGGACCACAGATACGCAGTATTTT
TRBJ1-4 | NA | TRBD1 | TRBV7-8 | CASSPGTGVNEKLFF | TGTGCCAGCAGCCCCGGGACAGGGGTGAATGAAAAACTGTTTTTT
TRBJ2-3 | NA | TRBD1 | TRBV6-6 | CASSEQRSGQGISDTDTQYF | TGTGCCAGCAGTGAGCAACGGTCGGGACAGGGCATCTCCGACACAGATACGCAGTATTTT
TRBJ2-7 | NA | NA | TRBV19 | CASSGTGAEHSYEQYF | TGTGCCAGTAGTGGCACCGGGGCAGAGCACTCCTACGAGCAGTACTTC
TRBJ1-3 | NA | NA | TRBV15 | CATSSENTQRGSSGNTIYF | TGTGCCACCAGCAGCGAAAACACTCAGAGGGGAAGCTCTGGAAACACCATATATTTT
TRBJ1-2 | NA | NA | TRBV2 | CASSFGGAGGYTF | TGTGCCAGCAGTTTTGGGGGCGCTGGGGGCTACACCTTC
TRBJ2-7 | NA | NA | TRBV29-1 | CSVELTRQSNEQYF | TGCAGCGTTGAACTAACCCGACAGTCCAACGAGCAGTACTTC
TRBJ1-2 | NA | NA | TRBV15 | CATSTGRKYGYTF | TGTGCCACCAGCACGGGAAGGAAATATGGCTACACCTTC
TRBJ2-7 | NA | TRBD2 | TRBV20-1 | CSATSGYEQYF | TGCAGTGCAACTAGCGGCTACGAGCAGTACTTC
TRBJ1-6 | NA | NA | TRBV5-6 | CASSLSRGSPLHF | TGTGCCAGCAGCTTGTCCAGGGGTTCACCCCTCCACTTT
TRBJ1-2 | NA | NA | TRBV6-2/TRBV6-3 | CASSYAEPGRSLYGYTF | TGTGCCAGCAGTTACGCCGAGCCCGGACGGTCGCTGTATGGCTACACCTTC
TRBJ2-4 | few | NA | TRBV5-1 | CASSLGGTDLAKNIQYF | TGCGCCAGCAGCTTGGGTGGGACGGATCTAGCCAAAAACATTCAGTACTTC
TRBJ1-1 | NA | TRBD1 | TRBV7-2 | CASSFLARGYSEAFF | TGTGCCAGCAGCTTCTTGGCCAGGGGGTATTCTGAAGCTTTCTTT
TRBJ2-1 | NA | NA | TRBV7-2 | CASSLAPGVYNEQFF | TGTGCCAGCAGCTTAGCCCCGGGGGTCTACAATGAGCAGTTCTTC
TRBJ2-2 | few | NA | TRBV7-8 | CASSPLVLGTGELFF | TGTGCCAGCAGCCCGCTAGTATTGGGAACCGGGGAGCTGTTTTTT
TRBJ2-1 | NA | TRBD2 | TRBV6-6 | CASSARREVNEQFF | TGCGCCAGCAGTGCTCGGCGGGAGGTAAATGAGCAGTTCTTC
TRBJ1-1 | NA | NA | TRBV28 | CATRGQPEAFF | TGTGCCACTCGAGGACAGCCCGAAGCTTTCTTT
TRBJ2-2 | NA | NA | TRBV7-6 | CASSSGTASRPGELFF | TGTGCCAGCAGCTCGGGTACAGCCTCCAGACCCGGGGAGCTGTTTTTT
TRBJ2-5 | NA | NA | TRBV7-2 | CASSGRVGDNPYQETQYF | TGTGCCAGCAGCGGCAGGGTCGGCGATAACCCGTACCAAGAGACCCAGTACTTC
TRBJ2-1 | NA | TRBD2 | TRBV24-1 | CATSSGIYIGEQFF | TGTGCCACCAGCAGCGGGATATATATTGGTGAGCAGTTCTTC